These 18 T cell receptor beta chains originate from one sample sequenced in a study of beta chain features in type 1 diabetes. Investigators reverse transcribed all isolated RNA, so they sequenced expressed TCRB transcripts. Generated by immunoSEQ multiplex PCR, the TCRdb table keeps only in-frame clones and is missing some. Among about 330,000 clones listed, approximately 11% were seen once. Material for sequencing was naive CD4+ T cells from blood. These TCRs come from a young woman in good health.

CDR3 residues: CASSIGQTPYNQETQYF. DNA of the CDR3: TGTGCCAGTAGTATAGGACAGACCCCATATAACCAAGAGACCCAGTACTTC. This sequence joins TRBV19 and TRBJ2-5, with D maybe TRBD1 (5 bases). The germline V and J ends were trimmed by 1 base and 0 bases, with 15 bases remaining between them. The CDR3 runs to 17 residues. The germline gives CDR1 LNHDA, CDR2 SQIVND (reference sequence).

This clone turned up a few times. The genes are TRBV9 and TRBJ2-1; 10 bases match TRBD2. CDR1 is SGDLS and CDR2 is YYNGEE in the germline V gene. The CDR3 contains 19 residues. Trimming cost V 0 bases and J 7 bases; bases outside gene matches: 16. The CDR3 reads CASSVALAGGYTPGNEQFF. Written as DNA, the CDR3 is TGTGCCAGCAGCGTAGCTTTAGCGGGAGGCTATACCCCTGGGAATGAGCAGTTCTTC.

This chain joins TRBV5-6 and TRBJ2-6; a possible D gene is TRBD1 (5 bases). Germline-derived CDR1 and CDR2 are SGHDT and YYEEEE. This CDR3 region has 15 residues. V was clipped by 4 bases and J by 1 base, with 9 bases between them. CDR3 DNA: TGTGCCAGCAGCGCGAAGGGGTCTGGGGCCAACGTCCTGACTTTC. Its translation is CASSAKGSGANVLTF.

The V call is TRBV11-2, the J call TRBJ2-3, with unresolved D. Germline CDR1 and CDR2: SGHAT and FQNNGV. This CDR3 comprises 12 residues. The germline V and J ends were trimmed by 1 base and 6 bases, with 5 bases remaining between them. DNA for the CDR3: TGTGCCAGCAGCTTAGCAGTGGATACGCAGTATTTT. Residues: CASSLAVDTQYF.

The chain carries TRBV28 and TRBJ1-1, with unresolved D. The V gene lost 8 bases and the J gene lost 1 base, with 5 bases spanning the gap. CDR1 and CDR2 (germline): MDHEN, SYDVKM. The CDR3 totals 11 residues. In DNA form, the CDR3 reads TGTGCCAGCTTCGGGAACACTGAAGCTTTCTTT. Translation: CASFGNTEAFF.

This clone was observed a handful of times. The V and J genes are TRBV9 and TRBJ1-1; a possible D gene is TRBD1 (5 bases). The length of the CDR3 is 15 residues. Looked up from germline, CDR1 is SGDLS and CDR2 is YYNGEE. The V end lost 0 bases, the J end lost 5 bases, and 14 bases lay between the germline ends. The CDR3 here is CASSVDWPGRTEAFF. CDR3 coding DNA: TGTGCCAGCAGCGTAGATTGGCCAGGGCGAACTGAAGCTTTCTTT. The full variable domain, rest sourced from reference TRBV9 and TRBJ1-1, is DSGVTQTPKHLITATGQRVTLRCSPRSGDLSVYWYQQSLDQGLQFLIQYYNGEERAKGNILERFSAQQFPDLHSELNLSSLELGDSALYFCASSVDWPGRTEAFFGQGTRLTVV.

The rearrangement uses TRBV5-4 and TRBJ1-2; TRBD1 might be the D (6 bases). Per the germline V gene, CDR1 is SGHNT and CDR2 is YYREEE (reference sequence). The CDR3 runs to 14 residues. With 0 bases removed from V and 3 bases from J, the gap between germline ends came to 9 bases. The CDR3 region is CASSLVRTDYGYTF. The CDR3 bases are TGTGCCAGCAGCTTGGTTAGGACAGACTATGGCTACACCTTC.

This clone was detected a few times. The genes are TRBV4-2 and TRBJ2-1; 10 bases align to TRBD1. CDR3 size: 16 residues. Germline V CDR1 and CDR2: LGHNA, YNFKEQ. V trimming: 0 bases; J trimming: 8 bases; junction bases outside the gene matches: 7. The CDR3 reads CASSQEDRGRYDEQFF. CDR3 DNA sequence: TGTGCCAGCAGCCAAGAGGACAGGGGGAGATATGATGAGCAGTTCTTC.

The chain has TRBV30 and TRBJ1-2; D not resolved. Germline-derived CDR1 and CDR2 are GTSNPN and SVGIG (reference sequence). The CDR3 runs 12 residues. The ends were cut back, 2 bases at V and 8 bases at J, with 12 bases in the middle. In DNA, the CDR3 is TGTGCCTGGAGTACTGGTCCTTGGGGCTACACCTTC. Residues: CAWSTGPWGYTF.

CDR3 sequence: CAWSVAGGANEKLFF. CDR3 nucleotides: TGTGCCTGGAGTGTGGCGGGGGGGGCTAATGAAAAACTGTTTTTT. The V and J genes are TRBV30 and TRBJ1-4; D is perhaps TRBD1 (5 bases). Germline-derived CDR1 and CDR2 are GTSNPN and SVGIG (reference sequence). This CDR3 has 15 residues. With 0 bases removed from V and 3 bases from J, the gap between germline ends came to 11 bases.

This clone showed up just a few times. J is TRBJ2-7 and V is TRBV19; possible D gene TRBD2, 6 bases. Deletions cut 11 bases from V and 5 bases from J, with 13 bases between. This CDR3 comprises 11 residues. The germline V gene has CDR1 LNHDA and CDR2 SQIVND (reference sequence). CDR3 amino acids: CACGTPNEQYF. DNA for the CDR3: TGTGCCTGCGGGACTCCAAACGAGCAGTACTTC.

This clone was detected a few times. The chain carries TRBV7-9 and TRBJ1-2, with D possibly being TRBD1 (6 bases). CDR3 length: 13 residues. From germline, CDR1 is SEHNR and CDR2 FQNEAQ (reference sequence). V was trimmed by 4 bases and J by 14 bases, leaving 20 bases between them. The CDR3 DNA follows: TGTGCCAGCAGCTCCGACAGGCCCCAGAGCGCGACCTTC. Amino acid sequence: CASSSDRPQSATF.

This chain uses TRBV19 with TRBJ2-1; the match to TRBD2 covers 11 bases. CDR1 is LNHDA, CDR2 SQIVND, per germline (reference sequence). Trimming at V came to 5 bases and at J to 2 bases, leaving 5 bases not matched to a gene. This CDR3 spans 16 amino acids. Here the CDR3 reads CASSSTLAGAYNEQFF. CDR3 sequence (DNA): TGTGCCAGTAGTTCGACACTAGCGGGAGCCTACAATGAGCAGTTCTTC. Combining the CDR3 with reference TRBV19 and TRBJ2-1 gives the whole variable domain DGGITQSPKYLFRKEGQNVTLSCEQNLNHDAMYWYRQDPGQGLRLIYYSQIVNDFQKGDIAEGYSVSREKKESFPLTVTSAQKNPTAFYLCASSSTLAGAYNEQFFGPGTRLTVL.

The CDR3 sequence: CASSATGFRETQYF. The CDR3, as DNA: TGTGCCAGCAGCGCTACAGGGTTCAGGGAGACCCAGTACTTC. J is TRBJ2-5 and V is TRBV9; the D gene is possibly TRBD1 (6 bases). Germline CDR1 reads SGDLS; CDR2 reads YYNGEE. V lost 3 bases to trimming and J lost 5 bases, with 14 bases between them. The CDR3 totals 14 residues.

CDR3 sequence: CASSFSQFNTEAFF. The CDR3 bases are TGTGCCAGCAGTTTTAGCCAGTTTAACACTGAAGCTTTCTTT. The genes are TRBV28 and TRBJ1-1; D remains unclear. Germline assignment: CDR1 MDHEN and CDR2 SYDVKM. The CDR3 totals 14 residues. V was pared by 3 bases and J by 2 bases, with 10 bases between.

The chain couples TRBV5-4 to TRBJ1-2; the match to TRBD1 covers 9 bases. Germline loops: CDR1 SGHNT, CDR2 YYREEE (reference sequence). V shed 4 bases, J shed 8 bases, and the junction held 12 bases outside the gene matches. The CDR3 contains 15 residues. This chain's CDR3 is CASSLRWGGQGGYTF. CDR3 nucleotide sequence: TGTGCCAGCAGCCTCCGTTGGGGGGGACAGGGAGGCTACACCTTC.

The chain joins TRBV7-2 to TRBJ2-2; TRBD1 matches at 12 bases. V dropped 11 bases and J dropped 7; count of bases not matched to a gene: 14. The CDR3 is made up of 16 amino acids. Germline CDR1 reads SGHTA; CDR2 reads FQGNSA. In DNA form, the CDR3 reads TGTGCCGAACCCCACTGGGGACAGGGGGCTGGCGGGGAGCTGTTTTTT. This codes for CAEPHWGQGAGGELFF.

CDR3 sequence: CASSLGYKATDTQYF. Written as DNA, the CDR3 is TGTGCCAGCAGCTTGGGCTACAAAGCGACAGATACGCAGTATTTT. This rearrangement joins TRBV5-6 to TRBJ2-3; the D is unclear. The CDR3 loop spans 15 amino acids. The germline CDR1 and CDR2 sequences are SGHDT and YYEEEE. Trimming took off 0 bases at V and 3 bases at J, with 11 bases between the two ends.